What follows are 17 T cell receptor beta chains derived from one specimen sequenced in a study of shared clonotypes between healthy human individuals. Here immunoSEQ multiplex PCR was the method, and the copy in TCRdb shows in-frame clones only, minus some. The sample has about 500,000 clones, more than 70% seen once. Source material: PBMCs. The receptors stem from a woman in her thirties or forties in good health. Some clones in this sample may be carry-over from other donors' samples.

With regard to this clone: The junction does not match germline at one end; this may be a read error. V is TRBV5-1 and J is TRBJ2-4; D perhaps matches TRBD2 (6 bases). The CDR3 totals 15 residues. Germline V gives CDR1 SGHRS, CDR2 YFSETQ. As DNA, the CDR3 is TGCGCCGGCAGTGACCAACGGGGGGCCAAAAACATTCAGTACTTC. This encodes CAGSDQRGAKNIQYF.

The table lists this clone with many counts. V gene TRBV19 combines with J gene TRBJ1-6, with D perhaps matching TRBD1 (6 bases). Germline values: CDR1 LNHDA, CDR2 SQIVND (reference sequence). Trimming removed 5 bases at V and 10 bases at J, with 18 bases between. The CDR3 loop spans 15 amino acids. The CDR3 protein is CASSLDRDIRSPLHF. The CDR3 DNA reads TGTGCCAGTAGTCTCGACCGGGACATAAGGTCACCCCTCCACTTT.

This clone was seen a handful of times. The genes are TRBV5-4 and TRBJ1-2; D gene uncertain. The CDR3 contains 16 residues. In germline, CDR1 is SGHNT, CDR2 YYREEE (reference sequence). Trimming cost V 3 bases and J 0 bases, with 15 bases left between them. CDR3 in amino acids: CASSSVGGLANYGYTF. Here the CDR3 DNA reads TGTGCCAGCAGCTCCGTGGGAGGCTTAGCTAACTATGGCTACACCTTC.

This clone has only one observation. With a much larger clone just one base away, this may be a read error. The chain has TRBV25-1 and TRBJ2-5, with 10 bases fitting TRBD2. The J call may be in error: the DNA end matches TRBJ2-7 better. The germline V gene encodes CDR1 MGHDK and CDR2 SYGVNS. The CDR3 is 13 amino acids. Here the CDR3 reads CASSRTSGYEQYF. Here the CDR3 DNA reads TGTGCCAGCAGTCGGACTAGCGGCTACGAGCAGTACTTC.

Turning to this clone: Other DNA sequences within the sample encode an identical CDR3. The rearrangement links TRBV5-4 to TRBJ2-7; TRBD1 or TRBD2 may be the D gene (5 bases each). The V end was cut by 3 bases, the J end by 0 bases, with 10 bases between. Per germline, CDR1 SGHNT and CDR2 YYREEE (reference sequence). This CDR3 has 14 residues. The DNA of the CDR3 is TGTGCCAGCAGCTCCGGGACCCGCTCCTACGAGCAGTACTTC. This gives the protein CASSSGTRSYEQYF.

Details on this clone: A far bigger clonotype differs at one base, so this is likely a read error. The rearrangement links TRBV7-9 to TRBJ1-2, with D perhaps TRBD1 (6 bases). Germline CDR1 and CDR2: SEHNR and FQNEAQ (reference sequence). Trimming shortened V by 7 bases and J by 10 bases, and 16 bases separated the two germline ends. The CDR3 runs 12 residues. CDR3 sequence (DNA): TGTGCCAGCAACATTGGGGGCCATGTCTACACCTTC. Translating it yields CASNIGGHVYTF.

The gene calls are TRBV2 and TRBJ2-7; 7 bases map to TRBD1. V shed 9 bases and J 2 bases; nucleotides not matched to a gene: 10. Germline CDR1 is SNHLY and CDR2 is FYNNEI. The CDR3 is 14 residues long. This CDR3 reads CASYTGDPTYEQYF. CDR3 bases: TGTGCCAGTTATACAGGGGATCCTACCTACGAGCAGTACTTC.

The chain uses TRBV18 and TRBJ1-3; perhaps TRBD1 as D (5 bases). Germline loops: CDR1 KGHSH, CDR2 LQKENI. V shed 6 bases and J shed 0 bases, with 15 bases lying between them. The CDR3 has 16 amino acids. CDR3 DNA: TGTGCCAGCTCGCTTAGCAGACAGCTCTCTGGAAACACCATATATTTT. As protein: CASSLSRQLSGNTIYF.

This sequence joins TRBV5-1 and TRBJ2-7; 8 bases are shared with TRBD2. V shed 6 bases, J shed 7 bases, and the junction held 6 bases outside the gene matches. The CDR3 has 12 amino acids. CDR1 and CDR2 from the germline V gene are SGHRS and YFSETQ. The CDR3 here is CASNGAGDEQYF. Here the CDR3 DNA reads TGCGCCAGCAATGGAGCGGGAGATGAGCAGTACTTC.

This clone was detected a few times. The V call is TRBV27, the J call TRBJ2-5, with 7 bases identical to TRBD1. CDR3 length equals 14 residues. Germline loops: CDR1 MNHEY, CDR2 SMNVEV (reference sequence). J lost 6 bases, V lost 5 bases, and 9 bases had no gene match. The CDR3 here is CASSTGQSTKTQYF. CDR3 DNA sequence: TGTGCCAGCAGTACGGGACAGAGTACGAAGACCCAGTACTTC.

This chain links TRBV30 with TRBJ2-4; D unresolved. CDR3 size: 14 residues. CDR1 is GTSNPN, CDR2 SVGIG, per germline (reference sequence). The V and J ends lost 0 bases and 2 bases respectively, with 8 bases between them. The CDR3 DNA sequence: TGTGCCTGGAGTGTTATGGGTACCAAAAACATTCAGTACTTC. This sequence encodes CAWSVMGTKNIQYF.

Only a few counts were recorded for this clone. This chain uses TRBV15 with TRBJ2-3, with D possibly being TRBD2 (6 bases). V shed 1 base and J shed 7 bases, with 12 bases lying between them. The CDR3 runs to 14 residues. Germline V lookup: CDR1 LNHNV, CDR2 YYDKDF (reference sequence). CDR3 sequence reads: CATSRGLDEYTQYF. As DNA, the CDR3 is TGTGCCACCAGCAGAGGACTAGACGAATATACGCAGTATTTT.

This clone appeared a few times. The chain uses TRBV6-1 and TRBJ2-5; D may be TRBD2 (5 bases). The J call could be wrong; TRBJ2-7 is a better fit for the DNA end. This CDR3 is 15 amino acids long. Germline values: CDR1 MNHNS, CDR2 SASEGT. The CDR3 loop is CASSEHWESSYEQYF. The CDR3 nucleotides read TGTGCCAGCAGTGAACATTGGGAGTCTTCCTACGAGCAGTACTTC.

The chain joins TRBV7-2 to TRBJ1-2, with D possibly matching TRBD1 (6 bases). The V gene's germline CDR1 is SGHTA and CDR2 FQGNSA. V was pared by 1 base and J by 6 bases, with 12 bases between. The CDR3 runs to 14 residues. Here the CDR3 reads CASSLGGGADGYTF. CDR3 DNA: TGTGCCAGCAGCTTAGGAGGGGGGGCTGATGGCTACACCTTC.

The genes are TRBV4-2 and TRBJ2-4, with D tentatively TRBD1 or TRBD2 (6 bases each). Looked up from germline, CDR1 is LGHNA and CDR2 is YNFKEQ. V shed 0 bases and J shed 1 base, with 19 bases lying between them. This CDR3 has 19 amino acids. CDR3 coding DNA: TGTGCCAGCAGCCAAGATTGGGGGGCTAGGTTCGACGCCAAAAACATTCAGTACTTC. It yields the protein CASSQDWGARFDAKNIQYF.

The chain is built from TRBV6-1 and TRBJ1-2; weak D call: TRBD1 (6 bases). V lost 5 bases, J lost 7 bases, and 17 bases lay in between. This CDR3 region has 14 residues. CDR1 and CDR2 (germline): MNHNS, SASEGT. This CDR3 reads CASSPYTRGSGYTF. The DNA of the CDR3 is TGTGCCAGCAGTCCATACACCAGGGGCAGTGGCTACACCTTC.

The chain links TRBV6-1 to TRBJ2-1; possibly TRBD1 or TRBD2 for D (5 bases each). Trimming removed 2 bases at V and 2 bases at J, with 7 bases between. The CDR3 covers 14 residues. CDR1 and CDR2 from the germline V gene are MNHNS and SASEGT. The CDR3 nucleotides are TGTGCCAGCAGTGAACAGGGAGCCTACAATGAGCAGTTCTTC. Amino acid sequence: CASSEQGAYNEQFF.